This T cell receptor (beta chain) emerged from a study of read filtering for tumor transcriptome and immune sequencing (TCRdb year 2020). At the level of the whole study: The cohort was composed of 17 male and roughly 15 female patients, with a mean age of roughly 61 years and an age range of roughly 47 to 90. Per sample, about 3.5 to 11 million TCR-region mapped reads were obtained with IR-seq, compared with only 85 to 1273 with RNA-seq. One of the main goals was to work out a read-filtering strategy for immune repertoire data, in particular whether clonotypes backed by only a single read should be removed. After DNase treatment, whole-transcriptome libraries were prepared with the TruSeq RNA Access Library Prep Kit. Under revised international staging, 8 patients fell into R-ISS I, 15 or so into R-ISS II and more than five into R-ISS III. Using the same bone marrow samples, the study compared TCR repertoires obtained by targeted immune repertoire sequencing with those obtained by bulk whole-transcriptome sequencing. What the authors observed across the whole study: In IR-seq, around 80% of clonotypes but 3.5% to 4% of total reads were represented by single-read clonotypes, whereas in RNA-seq, about 70% of clonotypes and almost 45% of reads were represented by single-read clonotypes. The sorted CD138-negative fraction was a mixed bone marrow immune population, not purified T cells. When single-read clonotypes were removed, the proportions of shared clonotypes in IR-seq and RNA-seq correlated more strongly. Clonotypes were captured by IR-seq at much higher depth and more reliably than by RNA-seq, and smaller IR-seq throughput was sufficient for identification of most shared clonotypes.

The CDR3, cysteine through phenylalanine, is 15 amino acids long. The kept DNA is CDR3 alone, 45 bases in frame from the first base. The germline V gene supplies CDR1 SGHRS and CDR2 YFSETQ. The germline ends are 11 bases apart after V is trimmed by 4 bases and J by 0 bases. TCR libraries were constructed from approximately 390 ng RNA using the Immunoverse kit, and molecular barcoded adaptors covering alpha/delta and beta/gamma chains were employed. TCR library preparation was performed with the same RNA that was used for transcriptome sequencing. Sequencing of the TCR libraries was done on an Illumina HiSeq 4000 with 2 x 150 cycles. The authors' analysis ran thus. TCR reads were aligned to human V, D, J and C references and assembled into CDR3 clonotypes with MiXCR, including quality filtering and error correction. The tcR package in R was used for analysis of clonotype counts and gene usage diversity. For inspection of raw mapping reads, RNA-seq reads were mapped by STAR aligner version 2.5.3a onto GRCh37 of the human genome. To test how sequencing depth affects detected clonotypes, IR-seq fastq files were randomly downsampled with Seqtk 1.3. TCRdb reworked the public reads: Q25 trimming with fastp, MiXCR clone assembly, productive beta chains retained. Entries that share a CDR3 protein sequence are merged under the most common genes and DNA. These V and J calls rely on TCRdb rather than the paper's analysis. A total of around 130,000 distinct CDR3 sequences appear in this sample, roughly an eighth of them only once. The ten largest account for about 8.6% of the sample.

Ten or more counts support this clonotype. There is no known antigen for this receptor. Base qualities are not recorded, but no much larger clone differs from it by a single base. Every patient had bone marrow sampled at the time of active disease. Ficoll-Hypaque density gradient centrifugation was used to isolate the bone marrow mononuclear cells. To remove myeloma plasma cells, the cells were labeled with CD138 magnetic microbeads on a MACS separator, and CD138-negative cells were then collected by negative selection. Flow cytometry on an Attune NxT with CD138 antibodies was used to check the purity of the isolated cells. TRIzol reagent was used to extract total RNA, and a NanoDrop spectrophotometer was used to quantify the extracted RNA. For each patient, paired RNA-seq and IR-seq were run on the CD138-negative bone marrow sample from that patient.

The specimen sequenced was a population of CD138-negative cells sorted from bone marrow. What the cell subset or site label conveys for this sample: bone marrow mononuclear cells depleted of CD138+ plasma/myeloma cells by negative magnetic selection. Recombination connected TRBV5-1 to TRBJ1-5; confidence is insufficient to name the D gene. The source is a donor aged 40 or older with multiple myeloma. The CDR3 here reads CASSPGSSSNQPQHF. The base sequence is TGCGCCAGCAGCCCGGGAAGTAGTAGCAATCAGCCCCAGCATTTT.